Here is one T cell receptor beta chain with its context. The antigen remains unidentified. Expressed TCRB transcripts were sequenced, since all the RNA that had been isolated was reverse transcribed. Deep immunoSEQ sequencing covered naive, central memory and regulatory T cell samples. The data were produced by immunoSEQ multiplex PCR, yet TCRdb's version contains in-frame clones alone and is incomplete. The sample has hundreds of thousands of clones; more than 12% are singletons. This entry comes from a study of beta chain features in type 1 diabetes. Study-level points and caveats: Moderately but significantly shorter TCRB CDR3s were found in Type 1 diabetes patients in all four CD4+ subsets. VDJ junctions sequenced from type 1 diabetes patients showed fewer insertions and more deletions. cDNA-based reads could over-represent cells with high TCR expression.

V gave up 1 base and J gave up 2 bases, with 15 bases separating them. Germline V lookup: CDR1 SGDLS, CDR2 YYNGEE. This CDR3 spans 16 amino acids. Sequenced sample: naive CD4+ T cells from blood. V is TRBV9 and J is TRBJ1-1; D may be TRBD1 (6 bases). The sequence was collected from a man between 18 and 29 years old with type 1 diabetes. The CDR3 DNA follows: TGTGCCAGCAGCGTAAACCCCGGGGGCCGAAACACTGAAGCTTTCTTT. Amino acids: CASSVNPGGRNTEAFF.